This T cell receptor (beta chain) was captured by sequencing in a study of blood T cell repertoires in COVID-19. Study-wide context: Donors in the United States, Italy and Spain gave samples during acute or convalescent COVID-19. The cDNA or gDNA used as material had been derived from T cells, B-cell-depleted T cells, or PBMCs.

CDR3 length: 16 amino acids. V lost 2 bases, J lost 3 bases, and 15 bases lay in between. Germline assignment: CDR1 LNHDA and CDR2 SQIVND (reference sequence). A case of COVID-19 had been met by exposed participants within 2 weeks before study entry. Original processing methods: Estimated nucleated cell counts came from reference gene primer amplification. Sequencing used immunoSEQ multiplex PCR; TCRdb keeps in-frame clones, though not all of them. The DNA gave D and trimming, while V, J and clone size come from that table. The table lists more than 350,000 clones, 70% to 90% of them singletons. Sequenced material: PBMCs or T cells enriched from blood (not recorded which). This clonotype originated in a woman aged 18 to 35 who had been exposed to COVID-19. The chain carries TRBV19 and TRBJ2-3, with D possibly TRBD1 on 6 matching bases. The CDR3 protein is CASSILQGLGTDTQYF. In DNA form, the CDR3 reads TGTGCCAGTAGTATACTCCAGGGGTTGGGGACAGATACGCAGTATTTT.